Here is one TCR beta chain with its context. The data were produced by immunoSEQ multiplex PCR, yet TCRdb's version contains in-frame clones alone and is incomplete. Of roughly 260,000 clones listed, about 89% are singletons. Germline V gene sequence: CDR1 WSHSY, CDR2 SAAADI. This CDR3 comprises 14 residues. Unmatched junction bases numbered 2, after V lost 3 bases and J lost 3 bases. The data belong to a study of blood T cell repertoires in COVID-19. Study context: Italy, Spain and the United States were the sources of the convalescent and acute COVID-19 samples.

The J gene is TRBJ1-2, the V gene TRBV10-2; 9 bases map to TRBD1. The clonotype was recovered from a woman aged 18-35 years who had recovered from COVID-19. Sequences were obtained from PBMCs or T cells enriched from blood (not recorded which). The CDR3 protein is CASSDTGGDYGYTF. CDR3 in DNA: TGCGCCAGCAGTGATACAGGGGGCGACTATGGCTACACCTTC.